The source of this T cell receptor (beta chain) is a study of cytomegalovirus exposure and HLA in healthy donors. With 60 Vbeta and 13 Jbeta primers, the PCR was carried out. TCRdb's table, derived via immunoSEQ multiplex PCR, lists solely in-frame clones and lacks some. The sample consists of 90,000 to 150,000 clones, around 77% of them appearing once. This clone was seen more than once but under ten times. Its target is not known. Whole-study results and caveats: It was taken for granted in presence/absence analyses that sequencing depth across donors was roughly uniform.

Sequencing input: PBMCs. The clonotype comes from a human donor in good health.

The CDR3 nucleotides are TGTGCCTGGAGTACCAACTTCAGGGGGGCGCGCGACTATGGCTACACCTTC. Its protein is CAWSTNFRGARDYGYTF. V gene TRBV30 combines with J gene TRBJ1-2; 7 nucleotides line up with TRBD1. Trimming took 2 bases from V and 3 from J; bases not matched to a gene: 15. This CDR3 is built from 17 residues. Germline V gene data show CDR1 as GTSNPN and CDR2 as SVGIG (reference sequence). The entire variable domain, with the rest obtained from reference TRBV30 and TRBJ1-2, is as follows: SQTIHQWPATLVQPVGSPLSLECTVEGTSNPNLYWYRQAAGRGLQLLFYSVGIGQISSEVPQNLSASRPQDRQFILSSKKLLLSDSGFYLCAWSTNFRGARDYGYTFGSGTRLTVV.